This T cell receptor beta chain was sequenced for a study of human CD8 memory T cell subsets. Total CD8+ T cells underwent enrichment via negative magnetic separation. Scientists made TCR beta libraries using UMI-labeled 5' RACE. TCRdb reprocessed the 5' RACE reads, keeping one entry per CDR3 protein, no DNA. Its listing shows 19,000 or so distinct CDR3 sequences. Looked up from germline, CDR1 is SEHNR and CDR2 is FQNEAQ (reference sequence). The CDR3 runs 14 residues. By frequency, this clonotype is medium-sized. Its antigen is unidentified. Study results and caveats: Stem-like memory and precursor exhausted T cells, unlike effector memory cells, were similarly highly diverse. This study sequenced only the T cell receptor beta chains and no others.

This receptor was taken from a human donor in good health. This sequence joins TRBV7-9 and TRBJ2-5. Source material: CD8+ stem-like memory T cells (TSCM and TCM) sorted from PBMCs. As for subset: stem-like memory CD8 T cells (TSTEM), CCR7+ PD-1- TIGIT-. CDR3 loop: CASSLVEVGETQYF.